This passage covers 29 T cell receptor beta chains from one sample sequenced in a study of tumor-infiltrating lymphocytes in oesophageal squamous cell carcinoma. TCRdb re-called the PCR reads through MiXCR, storing one row per CDR3 protein. The table includes 8,500 to 11,000 distinct CDR3 sequences, 63% detected once. Material: esophageal tumor tissue. These receptors were collected from a female donor with esophageal squamous cell carcinoma.

This clonotype is labeled as medium-sized. A much bigger clone sits one base away, suggesting this may be a read error. The V gene is TRBV12-3 or TRBV12-4, the J gene TRBJ2-7; D possibly corresponds to TRBD2 (6 bases). V lost 8 bases and J lost 7, with 24 bases in between. The CDR3 is made up of 15 amino acids. This CDR3 is CASGALAGSYNEQYF. CDR3 sequence (DNA): TGTGCCAGCGGTGCGTTGGCGGGATCCTACAATGAGCAGTACTTC.

This sequence joins TRBV7-3 and TRBJ2-7; no clear D. Germline V lookup: CDR1 SGHTA, CDR2 FQGTGA. There are 17 residues in the CDR3. V was trimmed by 1 base and J by 0 bases, leaving 16 bases between them. CDR3 DNA: TGTGCCAGCAGCTTAAAGGCCAGGAATGTGAGCTCCTACGAGCAGTACTTC. This encodes CASSLKARNVSSYEQYF.

The rearrangement joins TRBV7-9 to TRBJ2-5; 7 bases match TRBD1. This CDR3 has 14 residues. V lost 5 bases, J lost 5 bases, and 8 bases stayed unmatched. Germline V lookup: CDR1 SEHNR, CDR2 FQNEAQ (reference sequence). CDR3 DNA sequence: TGTGCCAGCAGCATCGGGACAGCCACCGAGACCCAGTACTTC. Translation gives CASSIGTATETQYF.

The genes are TRBV7-2 and TRBJ2-7; 7 positions agree with TRBD2. The DNA end favors TRBJ2-1, so the J call may be wrong. This CDR3 is built from 15 residues. Germline CDR1 and CDR2: SGHTA and FQGNSA. The CDR3 DNA sequence: TGTGCCAGCAGCTTATGGGGGGGAGTTTACAATGAGCAGTTCTTC. Its translation: CASSLWGGVYNEQFF.

This clonotype was counted only a few times. As DNA, the CDR3 is TGTGCCAGCACTCCCAAGGGTGGAGGGAATGAGCAGTTCTTC. It yields the protein CASTPKGGGNEQFF. J is TRBJ2-7 and V is TRBV7-8; perhaps TRBD2 as D (6 bases). The DNA end is a closer match to TRBJ2-1, so the J assignment may be wrong. Germline V gives CDR1 SGHVS, CDR2 FQNEAQ. This CDR3 contains 14 residues.

The chain couples TRBV10-2 to TRBJ2-1, with D perhaps TRBD2 (6 bases). The CDR3 is 14 residues long. V dropped 8 bases and J dropped 0 bases, with 11 bases sitting between them. The germline V gene has CDR1 WSHSY and CDR2 SAAADI. CDR3 sequence: CASAFGSSYNEQFF. The CDR3 nucleotides read TGCGCCAGCGCGTTCGGGAGCTCCTACAATGAGCAGTTCTTC.

The CDR3 region is CASSRTGTVDTQYF. The CDR3 DNA follows: TGTGCCAGCAGCCGGACAGGAACTGTAGATACGCAGTATTTT. V is TRBV7-2 and J is TRBJ2-3, with TRBD1 matching over 7 bases. CDR3 length equals 14 residues. J lost 5 bases, V lost 5 bases, and 7 bases had no gene match. Germline CDR1 SGHTA, CDR2 FQGNSA.

The chain links TRBV7-3 to TRBJ2-3; D is perhaps TRBD1 or TRBD2 (7 bases each). CDR3 length equals 15 residues. The germline V gene encodes CDR1 SGHTA and CDR2 FQGTGA. V lost 4 bases, J lost 4 bases, and 15 bases lay in between. The CDR3 DNA is TGTGCCAGCAGCTCATCGACAGGGAGGGCAGATACGCAGTATTTT. This encodes CASSSSTGRADTQYF.

J is TRBJ2-1 and V is TRBV11-2; D remains ambiguous. The J call may be incorrect, as the DNA end agrees better with TRBJ2-5. Germline lookup yields CDR1 SGHAT and CDR2 FQNNGV. The CDR3 contains 16 residues. The CDR3 spells CASSLEGFGREETQYF. In nucleotides, the CDR3 is TGTGCCAGCAGCTTAGAAGGTTTTGGTAGGGAAGAGACCCAGTACTTC.

The rearrangement links TRBV12-3 or TRBV12-4 to TRBJ2-5, with D perhaps being TRBD1 or TRBD2 (5 bases each). V lost 2 bases to trimming and J lost 5 bases, with 12 bases between them. The CDR3 length is 14 residues. The CDR3, as DNA: TGTGCCAGCAGTTTACTCGGTGGGGGTGAGACCCAGTACTTC. It translates to CASSLLGGGETQYF.

This clonotype was detected once. The chain joins TRBV19 to TRBJ2-6; D not certain. The last part of the DNA fits TRBJ1-2 better; the J call may be wrong. Germline lookup yields CDR1 LNHDA and CDR2 SQIVND (reference sequence). This CDR3 is built from 14 residues. The CDR3 is CASSRVDLRNGYTF. In nucleotides, the CDR3 is TGTGCCAGTAGTCGGGTTGACCTCCGTAATGGCTACACCTTC.

The V and J genes are TRBV6-1 and TRBJ1-1, with 8 bases that match TRBD1. This CDR3 contains 13 residues. Per germline, CDR1 MNHNS and CDR2 SASEGT. Trimming removed 6 bases from V and 11 bases from J; junction bases left unmatched: 11. The CDR3 sequence is CASSGPGTGWAFF. CDR3 nucleotides: TGTGCCAGCAGCGGTCCCGGGACAGGTTGGGCTTTCTTT.

With regard to this clonotype: One end of the junction is discordant with germline, which a read error may explain. This sequence joins TRBV5-1 and TRBJ2-7; D is perhaps TRBD1 (5 bases). In germline, CDR1 is SGHRS, CDR2 YFSETQ. The CDR3 is made up of 14 amino acids. CDR3 residues: CASRSTDDNSPLHF. The DNA for the CDR3 is TGCGCCAGCAGGTCGACAGACGACAATTCACCCCTCCACTTC.

The CDR3 loop reads CASSPGGARDRTNGYTF. The DNA for the CDR3 is TGTGCCAGCAGCCCAGGGGGGGCTCGGGACAGAACTAATGGCTACACCTTC. The chain joins TRBV7-2 to TRBJ1-2; 7 positions match TRBD1. CDR3 length equals 17 residues. Per the germline V gene, CDR1 is SGHTA and CDR2 is FQGNSA. Losses at the gene ends were 5 bases for V and 6 bases for J; bases not matched to a gene: 18.

The rearrangement uses TRBV7-2 and TRBJ2-3; 11 nucleotides agree with TRBD2. The CDR3 extends over 17 amino acids. V was pared by 2 bases and J by 2 bases, with 6 bases of the junction left unmatched. The germline V gene encodes CDR1 SGHTA and CDR2 FQGNSA. CDR3 amino acids: CASSLTASGGYTDTQYF. The CDR3 region has the DNA TGTGCCAGCAGCTTAACCGCTAGCGGGGGGTACACAGATACGCAGTATTTT.

The rearrangement links TRBV6-8 to TRBJ1-5; maybe TRBD1 (5 bases). This CDR3 has 13 residues. The germline V gene encodes CDR1 MNHGY and CDR2 SAAAGT. Trimming took 6 bases from V and 1 from J, leaving 7 bases between them. CDR3 sequence (DNA): TGTGCCAGCAGCCGGGACAGCAATCAGCCCCAGCATTTT. Translated: CASSRDSNQPQHF.

The DNA of the CDR3 is TGTGCCATCAGTACGACAGGGGGCTCCTACAATGAGCAGTTCTTC. It yields the protein CAISTTGGSYNEQFF. This sequence joins TRBV10-3 and TRBJ2-1; 9 bases match TRBD1. V shed 5 bases, J shed 0 bases, and the junction held 2 bases outside the gene matches. Germline V gene sequence: CDR1 ENHRY, CDR2 SYGVKD. The CDR3 extends over 15 amino acids.

In this sample, this clonotype turned up a few times. The chain couples TRBV7-2 to TRBJ2-7; weak D call: TRBD1 (6 bases). The DNA end lines up better with TRBJ2-1; the J call may be wrong. The CDR3 is 16 residues long. Germline CDR1 is SGHTA and CDR2 is FQGNSA. CDR3 DNA: TGTGCCAGCAGCTTATTTATGCCAGGGGTTAAGCGTGAGCAGTTCTTC. Encoded protein: CASSLFMPGVKREQFF.

The chain couples TRBV2 to TRBJ2-3; 7 bases are shared with TRBD1. TRBJ1-1 matches the DNA end more closely, so the J call is doubtful. The CDR3 sequence is 14 residues long. CDR1 and CDR2 (germline): SNHLY, FYNNEI. The CDR3 coding sequence is TGTGCCAGCTTCCGCCGACAGGGCAGCACTGAAGCTTTCTTT. Protein: CASFRRQGSTEAFF.

This chain connects TRBV7-2 to TRBJ2-5; 10 nucleotides align to TRBD1. V shed 1 base, J shed 0 bases, and the junction held 2 bases outside the gene matches. Germline CDR1 is SGHTA and CDR2 is FQGNSA. This CDR3 region has 16 residues. The CDR3 reads CASSLGDRGYQETQYF. The DNA of the CDR3 is TGTGCCAGCAGCTTAGGGGACAGGGGATACCAAGAGACCCAGTACTTC.

The chain recombines TRBV7-2 with TRBJ1-1, with 7 bases matching TRBD1. The ends lost 6 bases at V and 3 bases at J; junction bases unmatched: 4. This CDR3 has 13 amino acids. The germline V gene encodes CDR1 SGHTA and CDR2 FQGNSA. CDR3 amino acids: CASRRTGYTEAFF. CDR3 DNA: TGTGCCAGCAGGCGGACAGGCTACACTGAAGCTTTCTTT.

The genes are TRBV7-9 and TRBJ2-5; TRBD2 might be the D (6 bases). Matching the DNA end better, TRBJ2-1 makes the J call doubtful. Per germline, CDR1 SEHNR and CDR2 FQNEAQ (reference sequence). The CDR3 runs 13 residues. As DNA, the CDR3 is TGTGCCAGCCAGAGCGGGTCCTACAATGAGCAGTTCTTC. Protein sequence: CASQSGSYNEQFF.

This chain uses TRBV7-2 with TRBJ1-6, with D unresolved. V lost 2 bases and J 10 bases, leaving 12 bases between the germline ends. This CDR3 has 14 amino acids. Germline V gives CDR1 SGHTA, CDR2 FQGNSA. The CDR3 DNA follows: TGTGCCAGCAGCTTAAGCCCAGCAGCCTCACCCCTCCACTTT. Translation gives CASSLSPAASPLHF.

The chain carries TRBV27 and TRBJ2-1; 8 bases line up with TRBD2. The CDR3 is 14 residues long. Germline CDR1 MNHEY, CDR2 SMNVEV (reference sequence). The ends lost 5 bases at V and 7 bases at J; junction bases unmatched: 7. CDR3 residues: CASSPGGAGNEQFF. The CDR3 bases are TGTGCCAGCAGTCCGGGGGGGGCGGGGAATGAGCAGTTCTTC.

The chain carries TRBV7-2 and TRBJ2-5, with 10 bases fitting TRBD2. Near its end, the DNA agrees better with TRBJ2-1, so the J call may be wrong. From germline, CDR1 is SGHTA and CDR2 FQGNSA. The CDR3 contains 14 residues. This CDR3 is CAIEEGLARHEQFF. Written as DNA, the CDR3 is TGTGCCATCGAGGAGGGACTAGCGAGGCATGAGCAGTTCTTC.

This clonotype was seen only a few times. No conserved phenylalanine or tryptophan is present at the end of the CDR3, so a read error is the likely explanation. No DNA is shown, since the ends of the CDR3 on it are uncertain; the CDR3 is the one TCRdb lists. The V gene is TRBV7-3, the J gene TRBJ2-3; no DNA check was done on the table's D call, TRBD2. The CDR3 spans 18 amino acids, including both terminal residues. The germline V gene has CDR1 SGHTA and CDR2 FQGTGA. CDR3 loop: CASSLSWTSGGNEQFFGP.

The V and J genes are TRBV6-2 or TRBV6-3 and TRBJ2-5; 9 bases match TRBD2. The J call may be wrong; the DNA end is better matched by TRBJ2-1. CDR3 length equals 15 residues. Germline assignment: CDR1 MNHEY and CDR2 SVGEGT. The CDR3 here is CASSYGNSGRDEQFF. CDR3 nucleotide sequence: TGTGCCAGCAGTTACGGGAATAGCGGGAGAGATGAGCAGTTCTTC.

J is TRBJ2-2 and V is TRBV7-6; D might be TRBD2 (6 bases). The V gene lost 5 bases and the J gene lost 7 bases, with 20 bases spanning the gap. The CDR3 loop spans 16 amino acids. The V gene's germline CDR1 is SGHVS and CDR2 FNYEAQ. The CDR3 is CASSPTPGLQVGELFF. In DNA form, the CDR3 reads TGTGCCAGCAGCCCCACTCCGGGACTGCAAGTCGGGGAGCTGTTTTTT.

The rearrangement uses TRBV7-2 and TRBJ2-6; no clear D. There are 15 residues in the CDR3. Trimming left V 5 bases short and J 1 base short, with 9 bases between. Germline V gene lookup returns CDR1 SGHTA and CDR2 FQGNSA. This chain's CDR3 is CASSRRRSGANVLTF. Here the CDR3 DNA reads TGTGCCAGCAGCCGTCGTCGGTCTGGGGCCAACGTCCTGACTTTC.